This TCR beta chain was observed in a study of control samples from healthy donors and cancer patients. The CDR3 spans 12 residues. Per the germline V gene, CDR1 is MNHEY and CDR2 is SMNVEV (reference sequence). Trimming stripped 5 bases from V and 5 bases from J, with 9 bases between. TCRdb keeps only in-frame clones here, not all; method: immunoSEQ multiplex PCR. The sample gives about 180,000 clones, 90% of which show up once; 1.4% is in the top ten. This clonotype was sampled from a woman aged 50 to 60 in good health. The sample consisted of blood. The V gene is TRBV27, the J gene TRBJ2-5, with a weak D call TRBD2 (5 bases). The CDR3 spells CASSPDWETQYF. CDR3 in DNA: TGTGCCAGCAGTCCGGACTGGGAGACCCAGTACTTC.